These T cell receptor beta chains were read from a single sample in a study of T cell changes during pregnancy in multiple sclerosis. Profiling relied on immunoSEQ multiplex PCR, and the TCRdb table lists in-frame clones only, not all of them. The sample consists of under 40,000 clones, approximately 91% of them appearing once. Sample: CD4+ T cells from peripheral blood mononuclear cells, taken in the second trimester of pregnancy. The receptors originated from a female donor with multiple sclerosis, enrolled in a pregnancy study. The CDR3 runs from the conserved cysteine through the conserved F or W. Fields, in order: V gene, J gene, D gene, clone size, CDR3 protein, CDR3 DNA. A D gene is named only where the DNA matches it firmly. Rows may omit the clone size; those that give it use once, few, many or a size class.

v_gene: TRBV7-2
j_gene: TRBJ2-5
d_gene: NA
abundance: NA
CDR3aa: CASSSQGNQYF
CDR3nt: TGTGCCAGCAGCTCCCAGGGAAACCAGTACTTC

v_gene: TRBV6-4
j_gene: TRBJ2-3
d_gene: TRBD1
abundance: NA
CDR3aa: CASSATGTGSTDTQYF
CDR3nt: TGTGCCAGCAGTGCGACCGGGACAGGGAGCACAGATACGCAGTATTTT

v_gene: TRBV6-5
j_gene: TRBJ2-5
d_gene: TRBD2
abundance: NA
CDR3aa: CASSYREGEFAQYF
CDR3nt: TGTGCCAGCAGTTACCGGGAGGGGGAATTCGCCCAGTACTTC

v_gene: TRBV18
j_gene: TRBJ2-6
d_gene: TRBD1
abundance: NA
CDR3aa: CASSREGQGTSGANVLTF
CDR3nt: TGTGCCAGCTCACGGGAGGGACAGGGGACCTCTGGGGCCAACGTCCTGACTTTC

v_gene: TRBV29-1
j_gene: TRBJ2-5
d_gene: TRBD2
abundance: NA
CDR3aa: CSVSRPGGQETQYF
CDR3nt: TGCAGCGTTTCCAGGCCGGGGGGCCAAGAGACCCAGTACTTC

v_gene: TRBV5-4
j_gene: TRBJ2-7
d_gene: TRBD2
abundance: NA
CDR3aa: CASSLGERGGSYEQYF
CDR3nt: TGTGCCAGCAGCTTGGGCGAGCGGGGGGGCTCCTACGAGCAGTACTTC

v_gene: TRBV28
j_gene: TRBJ1-5
d_gene: TRBD1
abundance: NA
CDR3aa: CASSWGQNQPQHF
CDR3nt: TGTGCCAGCAGTTGGGGACAGAATCAGCCCCAGCATTTT

v_gene: TRBV18
j_gene: TRBJ1-6
d_gene: NA
abundance: NA
CDR3aa: CASSLKQADGSYNSPLHF
CDR3nt: TGTGCCAGCTCACTGAAACAGGCTGATGGTTCCTATAATTCACCCCTCCACTTT

v_gene: TRBV18
j_gene: TRBJ2-2
d_gene: NA
abundance: NA
CDR3aa: CASSPMQENTGELFF
CDR3nt: TGTGCCAGCTCACCAATGCAGGAAAACACCGGGGAGCTGTTTTTT

v_gene: TRBV18
j_gene: TRBJ1-5
d_gene: NA
abundance: NA
CDR3aa: CASSPQGYNQPQHF
CDR3nt: TGTGCCAGCTCACCACAGGGGTACAATCAGCCCCAGCATTTT

v_gene: TRBV10-3
j_gene: TRBJ2-6
d_gene: TRBD2
abundance: NA
CDR3aa: CAIMNGGLAGTGANVLTF
CDR3nt: TGTGCCATCATGAACGGAGGACTAGCGGGGACCGGGGCCAACGTCCTGACTTTC

v_gene: TRBV5-1
j_gene: TRBJ2-7
d_gene: NA
abundance: few
CDR3aa: CASSLSFSTGASVDEQYF
CDR3nt: TGCGCCAGCAGCTTGTCGTTTTCCACAGGAGCTTCTGTGGACGAGCAGTACTTC

v_gene: TRBV29-1
j_gene: TRBJ2-3
d_gene: NA
abundance: NA
CDR3aa: CSVEHPEDTQYF
CDR3nt: TGCAGCGTTGAACACCCTGAGGATACGCAGTATTTT

v_gene: TRBV30
j_gene: TRBJ2-5
d_gene: TRBD2
abundance: NA
CDR3aa: CAWSATSGGQETQYF
CDR3nt: TGTGCCTGGAGCGCGACTAGCGGGGGACAAGAGACCCAGTACTTC

v_gene: TRBV5-1
j_gene: TRBJ2-1
d_gene: TRBD2
abundance: NA
CDR3aa: CASSLEGTSGYNEQFF
CDR3nt: TGCGCCAGCAGCTTGGAAGGGACTAGCGGTTACAATGAGCAGTTCTTC

v_gene: TRBV9
j_gene: TRBJ2-5
d_gene: TRBD2
abundance: NA
CDR3aa: CASSGGGQETQYF
CDR3nt: TGTGCCAGCAGCGGGGGGGGCCAAGAGACCCAGTACTTC

v_gene: TRBV6-6
j_gene: TRBJ1-2
d_gene: NA
abundance: NA
CDR3aa: CASSAESRGAAGYTF
CDR3nt: TGTGCCAGCAGCGCCGAATCACGTGGGGCCGCTGGCTACACCTTC

v_gene: TRBV10-3
j_gene: TRBJ1-5
d_gene: NA
abundance: NA
CDR3aa: CAISESTNNQPQHF
CDR3nt: TGTGCCATCAGTGAGTCCACAAACAATCAGCCCCAGCATTTT

v_gene: TRBV6-5
j_gene: TRBJ1-2
d_gene: TRBD1
abundance: NA
CDR3aa: CASSLGQGIYGYTF
CDR3nt: TGTGCCAGCAGCCTTGGACAGGGGATCTATGGCTACACCTTC

v_gene: TRBV9
j_gene: TRBJ1-2
d_gene: NA
abundance: NA
CDR3aa: CASSVGRENNYGYTF
CDR3nt: TGTGCCAGCAGCGTAGGGAGGGAGAATAACTATGGCTACACCTTC

v_gene: TRBV5-5
j_gene: TRBJ1-6
d_gene: NA
abundance: NA
CDR3aa: CASSFPYPLHF
CDR3nt: TGTGCCAGCAGCTTTCCCTACCCCCTCCACTTT

v_gene: TRBV5-1
j_gene: TRBJ1-2
d_gene: TRBD1
abundance: NA
CDR3aa: CASSLEGTGGNYGYTF
CDR3nt: TGCGCCAGCAGCTTGGAGGGGACAGGGGGTAACTATGGCTACACCTTC

v_gene: TRBV19
j_gene: TRBJ1-2
d_gene: NA
abundance: NA
CDR3aa: CASSIRRFYGYTF
CDR3nt: TGTGCCAGTAGTATCCGGAGGTTCTATGGCTACACCTTC

v_gene: TRBV6-4
j_gene: TRBJ2-3
d_gene: NA
abundance: once
CDR3aa: CASSDQYTDTQYF
CDR3nt: TGTGCCAGCAGTGACCAGTACACAGATACGCAGTATTTT

v_gene: TRBV18
j_gene: TRBJ2-5
d_gene: NA
abundance: NA
CDR3aa: CASSPYTGETQYF
CDR3nt: TGTGCCAGCTCACCATATACAGGAGAGACCCAGTACTTC

v_gene: TRBV7-2
j_gene: TRBJ2-4
d_gene: TRBD1
abundance: NA
CDR3aa: CASSRDGQGYIQYF
CDR3nt: TGTGCCAGCAGCAGAGACGGACAGGGCTACATTCAGTACTTC